The 30 T cell receptor beta chains presented below share a single source sample, sequenced in a study of T cells in Graves' hyperthyroidism and ophthalmopathy. The source material, RNA transcripts, was used to amplify TCR beta CDR3 regions. When the TCR CDR3 underwent first-round RT-PCR, the HTBI primer set was used. Via MiXCR, TCRdb re-called the multiplex PCR reads, giving one row per CDR3 protein. Altogether about 600,000 distinct CDR3 sequences are present, 14% being singletons, with the ten largest covering under 15%. Sequenced input: blood. The receptors here all came from a woman in her fifties or sixties with Graves' ophthalmopathy.

In this sample, this clonotype turned up a few times. The chain recombines TRBV7-8 with TRBJ2-2; 8 nucleotides line up with TRBD1. CDR1 is SGHVS, CDR2 FQNEAQ, per germline. This CDR3 comprises 15 residues. The V segment lost 5 bases and the J segment 3 bases; nucleotides outside the gene matches: 5. The CDR3 DNA follows: TGTGCCAGCAGCGCGACAGGGGTGGACACCGGGGAGCTGTTTTTT. Translating it yields CASSATGVDTGELFF.

This clonotype was counted many times. J is TRBJ2-7 and V is TRBV12-3 or TRBV12-4; 8 bases fit TRBD2. The length of the CDR3 is 14 residues. Unmatched junction bases numbered 4, after V lost 3 bases and J lost 3 bases. CDR3 sequence reads: CASSLGTRVYEQYF. As DNA, the CDR3 is TGTGCCAGCAGTTTGGGGACTAGAGTCTACGAGCAGTACTTC.

This clonotype has just a few counts. Just one base apart from a much larger clone, this may be a read error. The V call is TRBV12-3 or TRBV12-4, the J call TRBJ2-7; D may match TRBD1 or TRBD2 (5 bases each). This CDR3 spans 13 amino acids. V gave up 6 bases and J gave up 2 bases, with 11 bases separating them. CDR3 in DNA: TGTGCCAGCAGACCGGGACCTACCTACGAGCAGTACTTC. It yields the protein CASRPGPTYEQYF.

The chain uses TRBV18 and TRBJ1-3; a possible D gene is TRBD1 (5 bases). The CDR3 extends over 15 amino acids. The V end was cut by 3 bases, the J end by 3 bases, with 12 bases between. Germline-derived CDR1 and CDR2 are KGHSH and LQKENI. DNA for the CDR3: TGTGCCAGCTCACCTTTGAGGGGCGATGGAAACACCATATATTTT. Translated: CASSPLRGDGNTIYF.

This clonotype was found many times. This chain connects TRBV30 to TRBJ2-2; 9 bases are a match to TRBD2. Germline V gene sequence: CDR1 GTSNPN, CDR2 SVGIG (reference sequence). After removal of 4 bases from V and 5 bases from J, the junction contained 17 bases not matched to a gene. This CDR3 has 18 amino acids. The CDR3 region has the DNA TGTGCCTGGAAAGGGACAGATGCGGGAGGGCCGTGGACCGGGGAGCTGTTTTTT. Its protein product is CAWKGTDAGGPWTGELFF.

This clonotype showed up many times. The V call is TRBV27, the J call TRBJ2-1; 8 positions match TRBD2. The CDR3 extends over 16 amino acids. Germline loops: CDR1 MNHEY, CDR2 SMNVEV (reference sequence). V lost 3 bases, J lost 9 bases, and 13 bases stayed unmatched. CDR3 amino acids: CASSFSGPVAGGEQFF. In DNA, the CDR3 is TGTGCCAGCAGTTTCTCCGGCCCGGTGGCGGGAGGTGAGCAGTTCTTC.

This clonotype was recorded at least ten times. The chain combines TRBV10-3 with TRBJ2-7; D uncertain. CDR1 is ENHRY, CDR2 SYGVKD, per germline. V lost 3 bases and J lost 5, with 8 bases in between. The CDR3 loop spans 12 amino acids. Here the CDR3 DNA reads TGTGCCATCAGTGATAAGTGGGACGAGCAGTACTTC. Translated: CAISDKWDEQYF.

Many counts were recorded for this clonotype. The J gene is TRBJ2-2, the V gene TRBV28, with 8 bases that match TRBD1. Trimming cost V 6 bases and J 1 base; bases outside gene matches: 4. The CDR3 length is 15 residues. In germline, CDR1 is MDHEN, CDR2 SYDVKM. The CDR3 DNA sequence: TGTGCCAGCAGATCCGACAGGGGGAACACCGGGGAGCTGTTTTTT. Protein: CASRSDRGNTGELFF.

In this sample, this clonotype turned up a few times. The chain recombines TRBV7-9 with TRBJ2-6, with 11 bases identical to TRBD1. V lost 9 bases, J lost 3 bases, and 10 bases stayed unmatched. This CDR3 contains 17 residues. Germline V gene data show CDR1 as SEHNR and CDR2 as FQNEAQ (reference sequence). The CDR3 nucleotides are TGTGCCAGTTTCGGACAGGGGGCGATGGGTGGGGCCAACGTCCTGACTTTC. Its protein product is CASFGQGAMGGANVLTF.

This clonotype came up many times. The chain has TRBV11-3 and TRBJ2-2, with D perhaps matching TRBD1 (5 bases). The CDR3 length is 15 residues. With 5 bases removed from V and 1 base from J, the gap between germline ends came to 11 bases. From germline, CDR1 is SGHNT and CDR2 YENEEA. The CDR3 DNA reads as TGTGCCAGCAGCCCCTCAGGGCAGAACACCGGGGAGCTGTTTTTT. Encoded protein: CASSPSGQNTGELFF.

The DNA of the CDR3 is TGTGCCATCAGTGAGACGGGGGTAGCGGGAGTCAGCAATGAGCAGTTCTTC. Its translation is CAISETGVAGVSNEQFF. J is TRBJ2-1 and V is TRBV10-3, with 9 bases fitting TRBD2. CDR1 is ENHRY and CDR2 is SYGVKD in the germline V gene. Unmatched junction bases numbered 11, after V lost 2 bases and J lost 6 bases. There are 17 residues in the CDR3.

This clonotype was counted ten times or more. CDR3 nucleotides: TGTGCCATCAGTGAGTCGGGGACAGGAGGAATCCAAGAGACCCAGTACTTC. Translation gives CAISESGTGGIQETQYF. This sequence joins TRBV10-3 and TRBJ2-5, with 8 bases lining up with TRBD1. Trimming removed 0 bases from V and 1 base from J; junction bases left unmatched: 7. The CDR3 covers 17 residues. The germline V gene has CDR1 ENHRY and CDR2 SYGVKD.

J is TRBJ1-1 and V is TRBV19, with 9 bases matching TRBD1. The germline gives CDR1 LNHDA, CDR2 SQIVND (reference sequence). The CDR3 totals 16 residues. V was clipped by 5 bases and J by 4 bases; unmatched bases: 11. The CDR3 DNA reads TGTGCCAGTAGTCCCGTACAGGGGGCGGGGGTCACTGAAGCTTTCTTT. This sequence encodes CASSPVQGAGVTEAFF.

This chain links TRBV30 with TRBJ2-7; D may correspond to TRBD1 or TRBD2 (5 bases each). This CDR3 comprises 15 residues. Germline CDR1 reads GTSNPN; CDR2 reads SVGIG (reference sequence). V lost 0 bases, J lost 1 base, and 13 bases lay in between. The CDR3: CAWSVGTAPSYEQYF. The DNA for the CDR3 is TGTGCCTGGAGTGTCGGGACCGCCCCGTCCTACGAGCAGTACTTC.

The gene calls are TRBV12-5 and TRBJ2-1; D remains ambiguous. The V and J ends lost 1 base and 5 bases respectively, with 6 bases between them. Germline V gene sequence: CDR1 LGHNT, CDR2 FRNRAP. The CDR3 is 13 residues long. The CDR3 coding sequence is TGTGCTAGTGGTTTGGCGGATAACAATGAGCAGTTCTTC. It yields the protein CASGLADNNEQFF.

This clonotype came up a few times. This sequence joins TRBV19 and TRBJ1-5; 7 nucleotides agree with TRBD1. V lost 3 bases, J lost 1 base, and 9 bases stayed unmatched. This CDR3 comprises 17 residues. CDR1 and CDR2 from the germline V gene are LNHDA and SQIVND (reference sequence). CDR3 amino acids: CASSMGRQGLSNQPQHF. For the CDR3, the DNA is TGTGCCAGTAGTATGGGGCGACAGGGCTTAAGCAATCAGCCCCAGCATTTT.

This clonotype was seen at least ten times. V and J are TRBV11-2 and TRBJ2-7; D not resolved. In germline, CDR1 is SGHAT, CDR2 FQNNGV. The V end lost 1 base, the J end lost 6 bases, and 10 bases lay between the germline ends. The CDR3 runs to 13 residues. CDR3: CASSLVVSSEQYF. CDR3 nucleotide sequence: TGTGCCAGCAGCTTAGTTGTCAGTAGCGAGCAGTACTTC.

The V and J genes are TRBV13 and TRBJ2-1, with 11 bases matching TRBD2. In germline, CDR1 is PRHDT, CDR2 FYEKMQ (reference sequence). The CDR3 covers 15 residues. The V segment lost 5 bases and the J segment 6 bases; nucleotides outside the gene matches: 6. The CDR3 region is CASSPTLAGANEQFF. In DNA, the CDR3 is TGTGCCAGCAGCCCGACACTAGCGGGAGCCAATGAGCAGTTCTTC.

The V and J genes are TRBV15 and TRBJ2-7; 8 nucleotides align to TRBD2. V lost 1 base, J lost 0 bases, and 5 bases stayed unmatched. The germline gives CDR1 LNHNV, CDR2 YYDKDF (reference sequence). The CDR3 totals 16 residues. The CDR3 sequence is CATSRVLREGSYEQYF. The CDR3 region has the DNA TGTGCCACCAGCAGAGTACTTCGGGAGGGCTCCTACGAGCAGTACTTC.

Notes on this clonotype: This may be a read error, as it is one base from a much larger clone. The chain links TRBV7-6 to TRBJ2-7, with a tentative D call TRBD1 (6 bases). Trimming removed 1 base from V and 0 bases from J, with 7 bases in between. The germline gives CDR1 SGHVS, CDR2 FNYEAQ. The CDR3 length is 14 residues. This CDR3 is CASSLGQDSYEQYF. The CDR3 region has the DNA TGTGCCAGCAGCTTAGGACAGGACTCCTACGAGCAGTACTTC.

The table lists this clonotype with many counts. This chain uses TRBV3-1 with TRBJ2-7; no clear D gene. The CDR3 sequence is 16 residues long. Germline values: CDR1 LGHDT, CDR2 YNNKEL (reference sequence). Trimming pared 0 bases from V and 4 bases from J, leaving 16 bases between. The DNA for the CDR3 is TGTGCCAGCAGCCAAGAAGGCCATGGCTACAGTTACGAGCAGTACTTC. It translates to CASSQEGHGYSYEQYF.

This clonotype was detected ten times or more. The chain recombines TRBV2 with TRBJ1-1; D might be TRBD1 (6 bases). The germline V gene has CDR1 SNHLY and CDR2 FYNNEI. The CDR3 sequence is 16 residues long. Trimming took off 4 bases at V and 6 bases at J, with 21 bases between the two ends. This CDR3 reads CASSGFQGTGGPEAFF. The CDR3 DNA sequence: TGTGCCAGCAGTGGATTCCAGGGGACCGGGGGCCCTGAAGCTTTCTTT.

Only a few counts were recorded for this clonotype. The rearrangement joins TRBV27 to TRBJ1-5, with 9 bases fitting TRBD1. Germline V gene sequence: CDR1 MNHEY, CDR2 SMNVEV (reference sequence). V was pared by 1 base and J by 3 bases, with 4 bases of the junction left unmatched. The CDR3 length is 16 residues. CDR3 bases: TGTGCCAGCAGTTTATTAGGACAGGGGCCCAATCAGCCCCAGCATTTT. Encoded protein: CASSLLGQGPNQPQHF.

This clonotype was recorded at least ten times. The rearrangement links TRBV18 to TRBJ2-7, with 9 bases fitting TRBD2. Trimming removed 2 bases from V and 1 base from J; junction bases left unmatched: 6. Germline CDR1 reads KGHSH; CDR2 reads LQKENI. CDR3 length: 16 amino acids. Here the CDR3 DNA reads TGTGCCAGCTCACCAGCGGGAGGGCCGACGTCCTACGAGCAGTACTTC. Its protein is CASSPAGGPTSYEQYF.

This clonotype was picked up a small number of times. The chain is built from TRBV5-5 and TRBJ2-5, with D perhaps assigned TRBD1 or TRBD2 (6 bases each). The CDR3 has 16 amino acids. Germline V gives CDR1 SGHKS, CDR2 YYEKEE (reference sequence). Trimming removed 0 bases from V and 2 bases from J, with 14 bases in between. This CDR3 reads CASSLAGAGLQETQYF. In DNA, the CDR3 is TGTGCCAGCAGCTTGGCGGGGGCCGGTTTGCAAGAGACCCAGTACTTC.

CDR3 residues: CASIQGPSYNEQFF. CDR3 DNA: TGTGCCAGCATACAGGGGCCCTCCTACAATGAGCAGTTCTTC. The chain links TRBV12-3 or TRBV12-4 to TRBJ2-1, with TRBD1 matching over 7 bases. This CDR3 comprises 14 residues. J was trimmed by 0 bases and V by 7 bases; bases with no gene match: 3.

This clonotype was detected only a few times. A read error is possible here, since a much larger clone lies one base away. The rearrangement links TRBV20-1 to TRBJ2-7; TRBD2 is a possible D gene (7 bases). This CDR3 has 15 amino acids. CDR1 is DFQATT and CDR2 is SNEGSKA in the germline V gene (reference sequence). Trimming removed 1 base from V and 7 bases from J, with 20 bases in between. For the CDR3, the DNA is TGCAGTGCTAGAGCCCCGGGACGGGGGGCTGCGGAGCAGTACTTC. This encodes CSARAPGRGAAEQYF.

The table lists this clonotype with many counts. At one end the junction does not follow the germline gene, possibly because of a read error. The chain couples TRBV7-9 to TRBJ2-1; D remains ambiguous. The germline gives CDR1 SEHNR, CDR2 FQNEAQ (reference sequence). The CDR3 length is 17 residues. Written as DNA, the CDR3 is TGTGCCAGCAGCTTATCCCCCGGCGGAACATCCTACAATAAGCAGTTCTTC. Translation: CASSLSPGGTSYNKQFF. The complete variable domain, with remaining parts taken from reference TRBV7-9 and TRBJ2-1, reads DTGVSQNPRHKITKRGQNVTFRCDPISEHNRLYWYRQTLGQGPEFLTYFQNEAQLEKSRLLSDRFSAERPKGSFSTLEIQRTEQGDSAMYLCASSLSPGGTSYNKQFFGPGTRLTVL.

This clonotype occurred a few times. A much larger clone is a single base away; this may be a read error. The V gene is TRBV18, the J gene TRBJ2-5; no clear D. The CDR3 is made up of 15 amino acids. The germline V gene has CDR1 KGHSH and CDR2 LQKENI. CDR3 nucleotide sequence: TGTGCCAGCCCACCACCGAATTCCGGACAAGAGACCCAGTACTTC. Protein product: CASPPPNSGQETQYF.

J is TRBJ2-1 and V is TRBV10-3, with TRBD2 identical over 14 bases. The germline V gene has CDR1 ENHRY and CDR2 SYGVKD. The CDR3 is 16 amino acids. Trimming at V came to 7 bases and at J to 7 bases, leaving 9 bases not matched to a gene. The CDR3 DNA sequence: TGTGCCATCAATCCCGGACTAGCGGGAGGCGGGAATGAGCAGTTCTTC. Residues: CAINPGLAGGGNEQFF.